The 10 T cell receptor beta chains below were found in one sample sequenced in a study of blood T cell repertoires in COVID-19. Method: immunoSEQ multiplex PCR; TCRdb's copy keeps in-frame clones and lacks some. The sample consists of over 250,000 clones, 80% to 90% of them appearing once. Sequences were obtained from peripheral blood. These receptor sequences come from a woman in her 40s who had recovered from COVID-19.

The genes are TRBV4-2 and TRBJ1-3; possible D gene TRBD1, 6 bases. Trimming removed 5 bases from V and 3 bases from J, with 17 bases in between. The CDR3 loop spans 16 amino acids. Germline V gene data show CDR1 as LGHNA and CDR2 as YNFKEQ. The CDR3 DNA follows: TGTGCCAGCAGCTCGACAGGAGTGCTATTTGGAAACACCATATATTTT. Residues: CASSSTGVLFGNTIYF.

The genes are TRBV2 and TRBJ2-3; D possibly corresponds to TRBD2 (5 bases). CDR1 is SNHLY and CDR2 is FYNNEI in the germline V gene. The CDR3 contains 15 residues. Trimming cost V 6 bases and J 3 bases, with 16 bases left between them. CDR3 nucleotide sequence: TGTGCCAGCAGCATCCCGACGGAGGAGACAGATACGCAGTATTTT. It yields the protein CASSIPTEETDTQYF.

The CDR3 spells CASSDWAEGGTDTQYF. The CDR3 bases are TGTGCCAGTAGCGACTGGGCGGAAGGGGGCACAGATACGCAGTATTTT. The chain is built from TRBV19 and TRBJ2-3, with a weak D call TRBD1 (5 bases). V was shortened by 6 bases and J by 1 base, with 17 bases between the two germline ends. Germline CDR1 reads LNHDA; CDR2 reads SQIVND (reference sequence). The length of the CDR3 is 16 residues.

The gene calls are TRBV2 and TRBJ2-1; D might be TRBD2 (6 bases). Germline lookup yields CDR1 SNHLY and CDR2 FYNNEI. V lost 2 bases, J lost 4 bases, and 9 bases lay in between. This CDR3 is 14 amino acids long. The DNA for the CDR3 is TGTGCCAGCAGTGAAAGGGACTCATACAATGAGCAGTTCTTC. This codes for CASSERDSYNEQFF.

This chain connects TRBV7-8 to TRBJ2-2, with 8 bases identical to TRBD1. The CDR3 is 15 residues long. CDR1 and CDR2 (germline): SGHVS, FQNEAQ. The trim removed 8 bases at V and 3 bases at J, leaving 8 bases unmatched. In nucleotides, the CDR3 is TGTGCCAGCTGGGGCCGGACAGGGCACACCGGGGAGCTGTTTTTT. Translated: CASWGRTGHTGELFF.

V is TRBV5-1 and J is TRBJ2-3; the match to TRBD1 covers 7 bases. J was trimmed by 2 bases and V by 4 bases; bases with no gene match: 10. The CDR3 consists of 16 residues. Germline CDR1 SGHRS, CDR2 YFSETQ. CDR3 DNA: TGCGCCAGCAGCCAACAGGGGCAACCCTACACAGATACGCAGTATTTT. Translation: CASSQQGQPYTDTQYF.

The CDR3 reads CASRPPGGGEKLFF. As DNA, the CDR3 is TGTGCCAGCAGACCCCCGGGGGGGGGTGAAAAACTGTTTTTT. The gene calls are TRBV27 and TRBJ1-4; tentative D call: TRBD1 (5 bases). CDR1 and CDR2 (germline): MNHEY, SMNVEV (reference sequence). This CDR3 has 14 amino acids. V gave up 6 bases and J gave up 7 bases, with 15 bases separating them.

The rearrangement joins TRBV9 to TRBJ2-5; TRBD1 might be the D (6 bases). The CDR3 covers 15 residues. V was cut by 0 bases and J by 1 base, with 10 bases left in between. CDR1 and CDR2 (germline): SGDLS, YYNGEE. This CDR3 is CASSVETGVQETQYF. The CDR3 DNA sequence: TGTGCCAGCAGCGTAGAGACAGGCGTCCAAGAGACCCAGTACTTC.

The V and J genes are TRBV11-3 and TRBJ2-3; 8 positions match TRBD1. The V segment lost 5 bases and the J segment 9 bases; nucleotides outside the gene matches: 10. From germline, CDR1 is SGHNT and CDR2 YENEEA. The CDR3 is 14 residues long. CDR3 nucleotide sequence: TGTGCCAGCAGCCCAGGACAGGGAGTCGGAACGCAGTATTTT. It specifies CASSPGQGVGTQYF.

The chain's CDR3 is CASSYMNYGYTF. The CDR3 nucleotides are TGTGCCAGCAGTTATATGAACTATGGCTACACCTTC. The chain combines TRBV2 with TRBJ1-2; D gene unclear. CDR1 is SNHLY and CDR2 is FYNNEI in the germline V gene. V was trimmed by 5 bases and J by 2 bases, leaving 6 bases between them. The CDR3 runs 12 residues. The whole variable domain, remainder taken from reference TRBV2 and TRBJ1-2, is EPEVTQTPSHQVTQMGQEVILRCVPISNHLYFYWYRQILGQKVEFLVSFYNNEISEKSEIFDDQFSVERPDGSNFTLKIRSTKLEDSAMYFCASSYMNYGYTFGSGTRLTVV.